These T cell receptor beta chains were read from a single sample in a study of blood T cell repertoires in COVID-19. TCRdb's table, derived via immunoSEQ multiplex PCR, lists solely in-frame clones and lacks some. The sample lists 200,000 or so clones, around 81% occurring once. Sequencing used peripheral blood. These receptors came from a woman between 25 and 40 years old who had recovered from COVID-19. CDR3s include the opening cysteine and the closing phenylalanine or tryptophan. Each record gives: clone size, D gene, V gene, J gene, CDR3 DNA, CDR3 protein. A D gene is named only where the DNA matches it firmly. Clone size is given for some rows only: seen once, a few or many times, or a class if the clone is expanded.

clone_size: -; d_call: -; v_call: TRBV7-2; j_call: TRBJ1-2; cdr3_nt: TGTGCCAGCAGCTTAGCTCTCCCAGCCCTCGAACTAGAAGGTGGCTACACCTTC; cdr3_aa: CASSLALPALELEGGYTF
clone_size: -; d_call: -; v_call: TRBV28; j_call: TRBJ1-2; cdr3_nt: TGTGCCAGCAGTTTATCGGGACAAAACTATGGCTACACCTTC; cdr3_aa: CASSLSGQNYGYTF
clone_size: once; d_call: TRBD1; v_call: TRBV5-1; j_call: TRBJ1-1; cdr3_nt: TGCGCCAGCAGCTTAGGACAGGGGGGGACTGAAGCTTTCTTT; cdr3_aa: CASSLGQGGTEAFF
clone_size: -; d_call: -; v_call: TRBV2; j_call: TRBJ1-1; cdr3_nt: TGTGCCAGCAGTCTCGGGGTTAACACTGAAGCTTTCTTT; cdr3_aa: CASSLGVNTEAFF
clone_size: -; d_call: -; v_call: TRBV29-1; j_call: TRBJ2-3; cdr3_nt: TGCAGCGGGCAGGGGGGATCCTACACAGATACGCAGTATTTT; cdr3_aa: CSGQGGSYTDTQYF
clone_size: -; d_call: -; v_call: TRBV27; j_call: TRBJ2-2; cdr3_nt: TGTGCCAGCAGTTTTACAGGACAGTCTCTGGGCGGGGAGCTGTTTTTT; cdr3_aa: CASSFTGQSLGGELFF
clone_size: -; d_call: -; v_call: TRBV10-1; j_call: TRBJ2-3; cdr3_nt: TGCGCCAGCAGTGATAGAGTAGGGCGGAGGCCCACAGATACGCAGTATTTT; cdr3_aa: CASSDRVGRRPTDTQYF
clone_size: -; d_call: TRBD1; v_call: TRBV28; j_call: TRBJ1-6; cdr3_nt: TGTGCCAGCCGACAGGGGGAATTCTATAATTCACCCCTCCACTTT; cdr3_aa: CASRQGEFYNSPLHF
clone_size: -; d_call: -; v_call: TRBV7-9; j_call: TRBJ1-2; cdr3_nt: TGTGCCAGCAGCTTGGCGGGGGGGAATAACTATGGCTACACCTTC; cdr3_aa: CASSLAGGNNYGYTF
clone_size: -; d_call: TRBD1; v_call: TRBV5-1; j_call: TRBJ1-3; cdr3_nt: TGCGCCAGCAGTCGCGGGACAGTGAACTCTGGAAACACCATATATTTT; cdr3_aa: CASSRGTVNSGNTIYF
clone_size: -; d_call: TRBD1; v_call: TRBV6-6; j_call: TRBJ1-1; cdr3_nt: TGTGCCAGCAGTTATCCAGGGGGTGATGAGAACACTGAAGCTTTCTTT; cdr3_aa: CASSYPGGDENTEAFF
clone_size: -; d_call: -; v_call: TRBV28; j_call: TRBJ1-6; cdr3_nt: TGTGCCAGCAGCCCCCCCCTCAGGACGGCCGGAGGCTCACCCCTCCACTTT; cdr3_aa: CASSPPLRTAGGSPLHF
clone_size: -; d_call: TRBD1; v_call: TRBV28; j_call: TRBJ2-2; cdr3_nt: TGTGCCAGCACCGCAGGGGGTGTAGTCGCCGGGGAGCTGTTTTTT; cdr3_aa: CASTAGGVVAGELFF
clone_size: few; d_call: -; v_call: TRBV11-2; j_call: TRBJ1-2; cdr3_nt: TGTGCCAGCAGCTTAGGAGGGCTGGGTGGCTACACCTTC; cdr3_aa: CASSLGGLGGYTF
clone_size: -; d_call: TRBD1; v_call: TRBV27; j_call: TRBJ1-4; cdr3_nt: TGTGCCAGCAGTTTGTCAGGGGGGGAAAAACTGTTTTTT; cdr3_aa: CASSLSGGEKLFF
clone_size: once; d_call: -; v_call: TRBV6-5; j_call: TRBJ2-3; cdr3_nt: TGTGCCAGCAAGGGCGGACACTACACAGATACGCAGTATTTT; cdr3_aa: CASKGGHYTDTQYF
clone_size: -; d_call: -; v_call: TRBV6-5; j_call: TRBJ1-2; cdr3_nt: TGTGCCAGCAGTTACTCGTTGGGGAGTAACGGCTACACCTTC; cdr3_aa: CASSYSLGSNGYTF